The 25 T cell receptor beta chains presented below share a single source sample, sequenced in a study of glioma-infiltrating T cells. The iRepertoire nested amplicon-rescue multiplex PCR amplified TCR alpha and beta CDR3s from RNA. TCRdb used MiXCR to reprocess the multiplex PCR reads, holding one entry per CDR3 protein. The sample has some 85,000 distinct CDR3 sequences, 20% to 25% seen once. Sequencing was done on a sample of glioma tissue, nonneoplastic brain tissue, or PBMCs (not recorded which). The receptors were gathered from a human donor with low-grade glioma or glioblastoma, undergoing nonglioma brain surgery, or in good health (not recorded which).

In its sample, this clonotype was seen many times. This sequence joins TRBV6-1 and TRBJ2-5, with 8 bases identical to TRBD1. Germline V gene data show CDR1 as MNHNS and CDR2 as SASEGT. V dropped 7 bases and J dropped 4; count of bases not matched to a gene: 5. This CDR3 contains 13 residues. CDR3 nucleotide sequence: TGTGCCAGCACTATGACAGGGGCAGAGACCCAGTACTTC. Translated: CASTMTGAETQYF.

The chain uses TRBV3-1 and TRBJ2-1; the match to TRBD2 covers 13 bases. Per the germline V gene, CDR1 is LGHDT and CDR2 is YNNKEL (reference sequence). The CDR3 is made up of 17 amino acids. The V and J ends lost 1 base and 8 bases, in that order; junction bases with no gene match: 8. The CDR3 DNA sequence: TGTGCCAGCAGCCAAGCTGATCCGGGACTAGCGGGGCATGAGCAGTTCTTC. It encodes CASSQADPGLAGHEQFF.

This clonotype was recorded at least ten times. This chain joins TRBV12-3 or TRBV12-4 and TRBJ2-7, with a tentative D call TRBD2 (6 bases). V was shortened by 4 bases and J by 4 bases, with 11 bases between the two germline ends. The length of the CDR3 is 13 residues. The DNA for the CDR3 is TGTGCCAGCAGTTCCGCGCGGGAATACGAGCAGTACTTC. It yields the protein CASSSAREYEQYF.

The chain employs TRBV10-3 and TRBJ1-4; 9 nucleotides match TRBD1. Germline V lookup: CDR1 ENHRY, CDR2 SYGVKD. The CDR3 runs to 15 residues. V shed 6 bases, J shed 2 bases, and the junction held 4 bases outside the gene matches. The DNA for the CDR3 is TGTGCCATCAGCGAGGGGACAGGGACTAATGAAAAACTGTTTTTT. Amino acids: CAISEGTGTNEKLFF.

This clonotype has just a few counts. The chain recombines TRBV12-3 or TRBV12-4 with TRBJ2-1, with 10 bases identical to TRBD2. The CDR3 totals 15 residues. After removal of 7 bases from V and 9 bases from J, the junction contained 12 bases not matched to a gene. The CDR3 DNA is TGTGCCAGCAAAATAGATGGGCTAGCGGGAGTTGAGCAGTTCTTC. It specifies CASKIDGLAGVEQFF.

This clonotype is classed as medium-sized. V usage is TRBV6-2 or TRBV6-3 and J usage is TRBJ2-1; 10 bases agree with TRBD2. The trim removed 1 base at V and 5 bases at J, leaving 11 bases unmatched. The germline V gene has CDR1 MNHEY and CDR2 SVGEGT. The length of the CDR3 is 18 residues. This CDR3 reads CASSYLAGGHKVDNEQFF. In DNA form, the CDR3 reads TGTGCCAGCAGTTACTTAGCGGGAGGCCACAAGGTCGACAATGAGCAGTTCTTC.

The genes are TRBV12-3 or TRBV12-4 and TRBJ2-3, with 9 bases matching TRBD2. With V trimmed by 2 bases and J by 3 bases, 6 bases remained unmatched. CDR3 length equals 16 residues. The CDR3 spells CASSLYASGKTDTQYF. The CDR3 DNA reads TGTGCCAGCAGTTTATACGCTAGCGGGAAGACAGATACGCAGTATTTT.

The chain has TRBV12-3 or TRBV12-4 and TRBJ2-1; D is perhaps TRBD1 (6 bases). V lost 6 bases to trimming and J lost 4 bases, with 13 bases between them. CDR3 length equals 14 residues. Here the CDR3 DNA reads TGTGCCAGCAGATGGGCAGGGGCTTACAATGAGCAGTTCTTC. Protein: CASRWAGAYNEQFF.

This clonotype was counted many times. The genes are TRBV19 and TRBJ1-5, with D perhaps matching TRBD1 (5 bases). Trimming removed 6 bases from V and 0 bases from J, with 18 bases in between. This CDR3 has 17 amino acids. Germline V gene lookup returns CDR1 LNHDA and CDR2 SQIVND (reference sequence). CDR3 sequence (DNA): TGTGCCAGTAGCCCAGGCGACAGTCGATATAGCAATCAGCCCCAGCATTTT. It is translated as CASSPGDSRYSNQPQHF.

This clonotype was seen at least ten times. The V call is TRBV18, the J call TRBJ1-3; a possible D gene is TRBD1 (6 bases). The CDR3 runs 14 residues. The V and J ends lost 3 bases and 0 bases respectively, with 6 bases between them. In germline, CDR1 is KGHSH, CDR2 LQKENI. Here the CDR3 DNA reads TGTGCCAGCTCACCGGACAGCTCTGGAAACACCATATATTTT. This encodes CASSPDSSGNTIYF.

Ten or more counts support this clonotype. The chain recombines TRBV12-3 or TRBV12-4 with TRBJ2-7; D gene uncertain. V dropped 6 bases and J dropped 4 bases, with 10 bases sitting between them. There are 12 residues in the CDR3. CDR3 region: CASSPRWYEQYF. The CDR3, as DNA: TGTGCCAGCAGCCCGAGATGGTACGAGCAGTACTTC.

Ten or more counts support this clonotype. This sequence joins TRBV20-1 and TRBJ2-3; 7 bases are shared with TRBD1. Trimming removed 1 base from V and 3 bases from J; junction bases left unmatched: 4. The V gene's germline CDR1 is DFQATT and CDR2 SNEGSKA (reference sequence). This CDR3 contains 14 residues. The CDR3 DNA sequence: TGCAGTGCTAGAGGGAACAGGGGAACAGATACGCAGTATTTT. This codes for CSARGNRGTDTQYF.

This clonotype was counted many times. The J gene is TRBJ1-6, the V gene TRBV7-6, with TRBD1 matching 7 bases. CDR3 length equals 16 residues. From germline, CDR1 is SGHVS and CDR2 FNYEAQ. V was clipped by 3 bases and J by 4 bases; unmatched bases: 6. CDR3 bases: TGTGCCAGCAGCTTCGGACAGGTCCCTTATAATTCACCCCTCCACTTT. Protein sequence: CASSFGQVPYNSPLHF.

This clonotype appeared many times. This chain links TRBV12-3 or TRBV12-4 with TRBJ2-1; 11 positions agree with TRBD2. The CDR3 covers 18 residues. With V trimmed by 6 bases and J by 2 bases, 12 bases remained unmatched. CDR3 protein: CASRPRGYSGGAYNEQFF. DNA for the CDR3: TGTGCCAGCAGACCCCGAGGGTATAGCGGGGGGGCCTACAATGAGCAGTTCTTC.

In this sample, this clonotype turned up many times. The V gene is TRBV20-1, the J gene TRBJ1-2, with D possibly being TRBD1 (5 bases). Looked up from germline, CDR1 is DFQATT and CDR2 is SNEGSKA (reference sequence). V lost 3 bases and J 1 base, leaving 15 bases between the germline ends. The CDR3 has 15 amino acids. CDR3 protein: CSASGGPPYNYGYTF. CDR3 sequence (DNA): TGCAGTGCTAGCGGGGGACCCCCTTATAACTATGGCTACACCTTC.

The sample holds many counts of this clonotype. This rearrangement joins TRBV18 to TRBJ2-3; no clear D. V lost 10 bases and J lost 1, with 9 bases in between. This CDR3 comprises 12 residues. CDR1 is KGHSH and CDR2 is LQKENI in the germline V gene. The CDR3 loop reads CATRQGTDTQYF. In DNA form, the CDR3 reads TGTGCCACCCGCCAGGGCACAGATACGCAGTATTTT.

A remark on this clonotype: A single base separates this from a much larger clone, so it may be a read error. This sequence joins TRBV19 and TRBJ1-5; the D is unclear. Germline values: CDR1 LNHDA, CDR2 SQIVND (reference sequence). The CDR3 totals 12 residues. The V end was cut by 10 bases, the J end by 8 bases, with 15 bases between. The CDR3 sequence: CATGAGNEPQHF. DNA for the CDR3: TGTGCCACCGGCGCGGGTAATGAGCCCCAGCATTTT.

This clonotype occurred many times. CDR3 nucleotides: TGTGCCAGCAGCTTAGCGGGACGGAGAACTGAAGCTTTCTTT. This gives the protein CASSLAGRRTEAFF. The chain joins TRBV7-2 to TRBJ1-1, with D perhaps TRBD1 (5 bases). The germline V and J ends were trimmed by 0 bases and 5 bases, with 10 bases remaining between them. The germline V gene has CDR1 SGHTA and CDR2 FQGNSA. The CDR3 has 14 amino acids.

This clonotype was recorded at least ten times. The CDR3 spells CASSDSSLPNQPQHF. As DNA, the CDR3 is TGCGCCAGCAGTGACAGCTCCCTCCCTAATCAGCCCCAGCATTTT. The V gene is TRBV10-2, the J gene TRBJ1-5; the D is unclear. V was clipped by 3 bases and J by 4 bases, with 13 bases between them. CDR1 and CDR2 (germline): WSHSY, SAAADI. The CDR3 is made up of 15 amino acids.

The table lists this clonotype with many counts. CDR3 nucleotides: TGTGCCAGCTCACCACCGGTGCGCACAGATACGCAGTATTTT. Its translation is CASSPPVRTDTQYF. The rearrangement uses TRBV18 and TRBJ2-3; D ambiguous. Germline CDR1 reads KGHSH; CDR2 reads LQKENI. The CDR3 totals 14 residues. The V end was cut by 0 bases, the J end by 1 base, with 5 bases between.

This clonotype was detected ten times or more. The junction differs from germline at one of its ends, possibly a read error. The CDR3 here is CSVEDPRKPTF. DNA for the CDR3: TGCAGCGTTGAAGATCCTAGGAAACCAACTTTT. The genes are TRBV29-1 and TRBJ1-1, with no clear D. The CDR3 contains 11 residues. Germline V gene lookup returns CDR1 SQVTM and CDR2 ANQGSEA. Supplemented by reference TRBV29-1 and TRBJ1-1, the full variable domain reads SAVISQKPSRDICQRGTSLTIQCQVDSQVTMMFWYRQQPGQSLTLIATANQGSEATYESGFVIDKFPISRPNLTFSTLTVSNMSPEDSSIYLCSVEDPRKPTFGQGTRLTVV.

This clonotype was seen ten or more times. V gene TRBV18 combines with J gene TRBJ2-1; TRBD2 matches at 11 bases. This CDR3 is built from 18 residues. Trimming at V came to 6 bases and at J to 4 bases, leaving 14 bases not matched to a gene. Germline V gene sequence: CDR1 KGHSH, CDR2 LQKENI. CDR3 region: CASSPAGLAGGIYNEQFF. Written as DNA, the CDR3 is TGTGCCAGCTCGCCCGCCGGGCTAGCGGGAGGCATTTACAATGAGCAGTTCTTC.

This clonotype ranks as medium-sized. The rearrangement uses TRBV20-1 and TRBJ1-1; weak D call: TRBD1 (6 bases). This CDR3 comprises 15 residues. V was cut by 3 bases and J by 0 bases, with 14 bases left in between. The germline CDR1 and CDR2 sequences are DFQATT and SNEGSKA (reference sequence). CDR3 DNA sequence: TGCAGTGCTAGGGGTGGAGGGGGGATGAACACTGAAGCTTTCTTT. Translating it yields CSARGGGGMNTEAFF.

This chain links TRBV7-2 with TRBJ2-5; 7 nucleotides match TRBD2. V trimming: 5 bases; J trimming: 5 bases; junction bases outside the gene matches: 11. CDR3 length: 15 residues. Per germline, CDR1 SGHTA and CDR2 FQGNSA. The CDR3, as DNA: TGTGCCAGCAGCCGCCCGCCGGCGGGGGTGGAGACCCAGTACTTC. This encodes CASSRPPAGVETQYF.

A note on this clonotype: A read error may explain this, as a much larger clone is one base away. The chain combines TRBV5-1 with TRBJ1-1, with D possibly TRBD1 on 6 matching bases. There are 15 residues in the CDR3. Germline CDR1 and CDR2: SGHRS and YFSETQ. Trimming pared 0 bases from V and 4 bases from J, leaving 13 bases between. CDR3 coding DNA: TGCGCCAGCAGCTTGGGGGCAGGGGCGGGCACTGAAGCTTTCTTT. The encoded protein is CASSLGAGAGTEAFF.